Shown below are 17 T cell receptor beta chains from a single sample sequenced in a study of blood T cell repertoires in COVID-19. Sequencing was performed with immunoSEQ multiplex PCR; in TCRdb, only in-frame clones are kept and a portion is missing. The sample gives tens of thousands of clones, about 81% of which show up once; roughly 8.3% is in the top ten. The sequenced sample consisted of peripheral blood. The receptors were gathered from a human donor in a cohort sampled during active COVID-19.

The CDR3: CSVVKGVRETQYF. CDR3 in DNA: TGCAGCGTTGTCAAAGGGGTACGCGAGACCCAGTACTTC. The chain couples TRBV29-1 to TRBJ2-5, with D perhaps TRBD1 (5 bases). This CDR3 region has 13 residues. The ends were cut back, 4 bases at V and 5 bases at J, with 14 bases in the middle. CDR1 and CDR2 (germline): SQVTM, ANQGSEA.

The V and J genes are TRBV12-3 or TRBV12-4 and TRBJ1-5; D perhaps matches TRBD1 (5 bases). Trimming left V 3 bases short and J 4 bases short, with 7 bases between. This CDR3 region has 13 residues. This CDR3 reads CASSLTANQPQHF. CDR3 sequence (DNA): TGTGCCAGCAGTTTGACAGCGAATCAGCCCCAGCATTTT.

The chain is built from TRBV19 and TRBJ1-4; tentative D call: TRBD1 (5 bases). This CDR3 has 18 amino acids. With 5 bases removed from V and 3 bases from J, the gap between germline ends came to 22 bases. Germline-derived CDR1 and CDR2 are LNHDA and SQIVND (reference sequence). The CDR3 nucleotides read TGTGCCAGTAGTTCCTCCTTCGACAGCTTCCTTCCTAATGAAAAACTGTTTTTT. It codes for CASSSSFDSFLPNEKLFF.

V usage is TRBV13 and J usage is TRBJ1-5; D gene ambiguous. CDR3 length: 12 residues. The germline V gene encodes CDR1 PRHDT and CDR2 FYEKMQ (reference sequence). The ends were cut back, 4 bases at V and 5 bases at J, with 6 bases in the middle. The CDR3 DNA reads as TGTGCCAGCAGCTCCTCCGATCAGCCCCAGCATTTT. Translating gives CASSSSDQPQHF.

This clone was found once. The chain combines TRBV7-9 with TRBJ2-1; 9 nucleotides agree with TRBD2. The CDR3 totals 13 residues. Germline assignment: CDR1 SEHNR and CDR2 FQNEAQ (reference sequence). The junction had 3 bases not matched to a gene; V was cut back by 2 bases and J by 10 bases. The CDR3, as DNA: TGTGCCAGCAGCTTATCTCTAGCGGGAGAGCAGTTCTTC. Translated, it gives CASSLSLAGEQFF.

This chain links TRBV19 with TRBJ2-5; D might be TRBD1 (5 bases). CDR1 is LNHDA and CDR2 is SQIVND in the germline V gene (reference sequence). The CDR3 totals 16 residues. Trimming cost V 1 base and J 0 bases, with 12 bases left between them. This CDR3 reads CASSIGAGLYQETQYF. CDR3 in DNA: TGTGCCAGTAGTATAGGGGCAGGGTTGTACCAAGAGACCCAGTACTTC.

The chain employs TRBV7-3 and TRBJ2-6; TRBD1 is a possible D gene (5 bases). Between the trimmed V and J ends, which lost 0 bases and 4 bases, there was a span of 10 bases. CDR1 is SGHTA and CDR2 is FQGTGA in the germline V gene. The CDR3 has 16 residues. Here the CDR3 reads CASSLTGASGANVLTF. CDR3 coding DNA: TGTGCCAGCAGCTTAACAGGGGCCAGCGGGGCCAACGTCCTGACTTTC. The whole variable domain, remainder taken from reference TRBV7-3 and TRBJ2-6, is GAGVSQTPSNKVTEKGKYVELRCDPISGHTALYWYRQSLGQGPEFLIYFQGTGAADDSGLPNDRFFAVRPEGSVSTLKIQRTERGDSAVYLCASSLTGASGANVLTFGAGSRLTVL.

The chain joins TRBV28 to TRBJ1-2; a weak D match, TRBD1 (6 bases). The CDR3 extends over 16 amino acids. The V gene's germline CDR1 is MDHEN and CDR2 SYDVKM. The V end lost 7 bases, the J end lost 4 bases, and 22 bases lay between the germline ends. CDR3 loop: CASTLGRGASIYGYTF. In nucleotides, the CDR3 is TGTGCCAGCACCCTTGGGAGGGGGGCCTCAATCTATGGCTACACCTTC.

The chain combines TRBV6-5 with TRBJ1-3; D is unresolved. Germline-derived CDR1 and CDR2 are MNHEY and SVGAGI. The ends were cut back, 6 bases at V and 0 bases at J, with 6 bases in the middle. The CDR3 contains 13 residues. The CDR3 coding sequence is TGTGCCAGCAGAACCAGCTCTGGAAACACCATATATTTT. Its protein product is CASRTSSGNTIYF.

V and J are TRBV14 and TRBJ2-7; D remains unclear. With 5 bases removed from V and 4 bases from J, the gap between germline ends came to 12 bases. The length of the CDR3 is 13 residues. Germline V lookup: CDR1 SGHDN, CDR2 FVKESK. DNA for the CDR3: TGTGCCAGCAGCGCATGGCGCGGTTACGAGCAGTACTTC. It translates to CASSAWRGYEQYF.

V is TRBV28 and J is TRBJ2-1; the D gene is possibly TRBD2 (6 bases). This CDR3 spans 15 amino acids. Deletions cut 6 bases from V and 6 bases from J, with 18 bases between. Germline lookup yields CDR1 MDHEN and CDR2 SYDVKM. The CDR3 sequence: CASRIRDLGVNEQFF. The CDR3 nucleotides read TGTGCCAGCAGAATCCGGGACTTGGGTGTCAATGAGCAGTTCTTC.

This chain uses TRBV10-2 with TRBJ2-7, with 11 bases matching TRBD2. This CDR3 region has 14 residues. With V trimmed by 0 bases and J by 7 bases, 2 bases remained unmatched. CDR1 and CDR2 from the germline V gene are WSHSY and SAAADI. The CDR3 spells CASSESSGRVEQYF. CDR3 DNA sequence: TGCGCCAGCAGTGAGTCTAGCGGGAGGGTAGAGCAGTACTTC.

The CDR3 sequence: CASSPPSFKTVAKNIQYF. The CDR3 coding sequence is TGTGCCAGCAGTCCCCCCTCCTTTAAGACTGTGGCCAAAAACATTCAGTACTTC. The chain couples TRBV28 to TRBJ2-4, with D hard to call. CDR3 length: 18 residues. The germline V gene has CDR1 MDHEN and CDR2 SYDVKM. The V gene lost 5 bases and the J gene lost 1 base, with 21 bases spanning the gap. The full variable domain, with the rest looked up from reference TRBV28 and TRBJ2-4, is DVKVTQSSRYLVKRTGEKVFLECVQDMDHENMFWYRQDPGLGLRLIYFSYDVKMKEKGDIPEGYSVSREKKERFSLILESASTNQTSMYLCASSPPSFKTVAKNIQYFGAGTRLSVL.

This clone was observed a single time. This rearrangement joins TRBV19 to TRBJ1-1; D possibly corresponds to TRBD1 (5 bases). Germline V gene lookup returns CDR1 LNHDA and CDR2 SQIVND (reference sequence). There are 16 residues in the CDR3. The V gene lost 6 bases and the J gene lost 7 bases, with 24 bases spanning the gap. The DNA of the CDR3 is TGTGCCAGTAGCAAGATAGGGGCAGGGAGGCCGGTTGAAGCTTTCTTT. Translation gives CASSKIGAGRPVEAFF.

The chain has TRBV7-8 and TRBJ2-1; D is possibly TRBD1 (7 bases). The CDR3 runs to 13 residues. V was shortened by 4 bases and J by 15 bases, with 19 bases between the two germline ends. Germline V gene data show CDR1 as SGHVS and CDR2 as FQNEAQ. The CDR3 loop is CASSSTKGAGWFF. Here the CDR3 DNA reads TGTGCCAGCAGCTCAACCAAGGGGGCGGGGTGGTTCTTC.

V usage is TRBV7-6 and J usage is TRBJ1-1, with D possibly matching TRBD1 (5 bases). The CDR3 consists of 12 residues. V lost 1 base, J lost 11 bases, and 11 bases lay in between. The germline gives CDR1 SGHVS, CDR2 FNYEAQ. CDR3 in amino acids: CASSLGQGEAFF. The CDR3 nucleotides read TGTGCCAGCAGCTTAGGTCAGGGTGAGGCTTTCTTT.

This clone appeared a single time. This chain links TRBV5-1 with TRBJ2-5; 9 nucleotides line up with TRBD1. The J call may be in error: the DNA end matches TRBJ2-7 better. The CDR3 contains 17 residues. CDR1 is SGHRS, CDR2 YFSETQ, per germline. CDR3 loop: CASSFTGTGSSSYEQYF. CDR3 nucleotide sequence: TGCGCCAGCAGCTTCACCGGGACAGGGTCTAGCTCCTACGAGCAGTACTTC.